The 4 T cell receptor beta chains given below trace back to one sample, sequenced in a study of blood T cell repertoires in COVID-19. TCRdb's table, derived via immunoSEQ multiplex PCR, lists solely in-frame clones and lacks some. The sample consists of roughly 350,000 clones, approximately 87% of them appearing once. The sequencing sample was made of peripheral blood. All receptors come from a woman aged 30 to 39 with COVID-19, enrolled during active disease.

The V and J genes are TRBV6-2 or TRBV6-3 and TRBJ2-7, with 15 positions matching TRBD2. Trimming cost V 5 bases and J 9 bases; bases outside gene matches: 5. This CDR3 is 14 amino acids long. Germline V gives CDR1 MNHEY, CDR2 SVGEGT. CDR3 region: CASSRTSGRATQYF. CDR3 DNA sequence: TGTGCCAGCAGTAGGACTAGCGGGAGGGCCACGCAGTACTTC.

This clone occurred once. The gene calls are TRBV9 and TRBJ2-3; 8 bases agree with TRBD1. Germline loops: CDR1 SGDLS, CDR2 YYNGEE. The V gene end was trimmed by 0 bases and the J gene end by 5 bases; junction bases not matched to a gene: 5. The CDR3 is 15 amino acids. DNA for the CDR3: TGTGCCAGCAGCGTAGTTGGACAGGGAAAAGATACGCAGTATTTT. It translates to CASSVVGQGKDTQYF.

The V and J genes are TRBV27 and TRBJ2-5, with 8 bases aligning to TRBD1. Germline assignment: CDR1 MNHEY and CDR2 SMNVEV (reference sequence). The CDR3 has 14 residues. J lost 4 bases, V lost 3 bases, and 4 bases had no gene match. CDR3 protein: CASSFGRGRETQYF. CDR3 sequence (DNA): TGTGCCAGCAGTTTTGGCAGGGGGCGAGAGACCCAGTACTTC.

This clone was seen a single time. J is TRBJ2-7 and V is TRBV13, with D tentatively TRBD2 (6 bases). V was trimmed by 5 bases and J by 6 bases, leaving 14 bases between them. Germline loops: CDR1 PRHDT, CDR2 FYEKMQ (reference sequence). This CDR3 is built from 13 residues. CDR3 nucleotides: TGTGCCAGCAGCACCACTAGCCGGGGCGAGCAGTACTTC. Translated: CASSTTSRGEQYF.